This T cell receptor (beta chain) was identified in a study of STAT5B mutations in CD4+ large granular lymphocyte leukemia. Sequenced by immunoSEQ multiplex PCR; TCRdb stores in-frame clones only, minus some. Of just over 40,000 clones in the sample, about 88% were seen once. The clonotype was recovered from a human donor in good health. Sequencing input: CD4+ T cells from blood buffy coats.

The CDR3 bases are TGTGCCAGCAGCTCCTCGTGGAGCGAAAACATTCAGTACTTC. The encoded protein is CASSSSWSENIQYF. V gene TRBV5-8 combines with J gene TRBJ2-4; D unresolved. V was cut by 3 bases and J by 5 bases, with 12 bases left in between. CDR3 length: 14 amino acids. In germline, CDR1 is SGHTS, CDR2 YDEGEE.